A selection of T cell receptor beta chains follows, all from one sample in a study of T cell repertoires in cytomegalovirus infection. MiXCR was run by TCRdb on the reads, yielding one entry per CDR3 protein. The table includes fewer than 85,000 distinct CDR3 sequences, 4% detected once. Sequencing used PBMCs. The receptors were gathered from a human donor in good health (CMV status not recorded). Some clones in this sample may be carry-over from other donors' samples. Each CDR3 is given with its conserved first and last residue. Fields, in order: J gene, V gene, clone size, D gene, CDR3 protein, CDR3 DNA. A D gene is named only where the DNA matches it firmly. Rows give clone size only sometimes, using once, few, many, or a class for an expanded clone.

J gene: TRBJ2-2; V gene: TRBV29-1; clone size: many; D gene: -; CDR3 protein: CSVRGRASTGELFF; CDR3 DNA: TGCAGCGTGAGGGGAAGGGCCAGCACCGGGGAGCTGTTTTTT
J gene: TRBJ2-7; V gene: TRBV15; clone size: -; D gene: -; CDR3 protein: CATSSPDNSYEQYF; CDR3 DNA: TGTGCCACCAGCAGCCCCGACAACTCCTACGAGCAGTACTTC
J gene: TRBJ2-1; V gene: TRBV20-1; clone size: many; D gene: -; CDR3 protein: CSAREGALNEQFF; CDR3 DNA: TGCAGTGCTAGAGAAGGTGCCCTCAATGAGCAGTTCTTC
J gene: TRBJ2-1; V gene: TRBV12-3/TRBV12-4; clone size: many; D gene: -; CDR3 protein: CASSLRVSNEQFF; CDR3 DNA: TGTGCCAGCAGTTTAAGGGTTAGCAATGAGCAGTTCTTC
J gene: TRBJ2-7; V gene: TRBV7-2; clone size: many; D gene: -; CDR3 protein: CASSFLRGHEQYF; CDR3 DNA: TGTGCCAGCAGCTTCTTGAGGGGTCACGAGCAGTACTTC
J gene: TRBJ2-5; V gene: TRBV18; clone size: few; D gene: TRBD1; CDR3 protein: CASSLHPGTGEETQYF; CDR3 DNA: TGTGCCAGCTCACTCCACCCCGGGACAGGGGAAGAGACCCAGTACTTC
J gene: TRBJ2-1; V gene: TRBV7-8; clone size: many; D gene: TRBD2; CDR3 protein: CASSTEVAGGPENEQFF; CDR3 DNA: TGTGCCAGCAGCACAGAAGTAGCGGGAGGGCCTGAAAATGAGCAGTTCTTC
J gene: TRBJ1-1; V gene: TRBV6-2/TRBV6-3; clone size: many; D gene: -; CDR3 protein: CASRNAGSTEAFF; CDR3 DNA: TGTGCCAGCAGAAACGCAGGGAGCACTGAAGCTTTCTTT
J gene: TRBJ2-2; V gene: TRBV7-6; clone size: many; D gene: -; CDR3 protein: CASSLALGNTGELFF; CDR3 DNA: TGTGCCAGCAGCTTAGCACTAGGAAACACCGGGGAGCTGTTTTTT
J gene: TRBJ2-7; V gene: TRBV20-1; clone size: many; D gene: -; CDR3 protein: CSAAGPRSYEQYF; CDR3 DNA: TGCAGTGCTGCGGGACCACGCTCCTACGAGCAGTACTTC
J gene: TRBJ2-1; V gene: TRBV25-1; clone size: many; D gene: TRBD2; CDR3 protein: CASSDPKTSGSNEQFF; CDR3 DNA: TGTGCCAGCAGTGACCCAAAGACTAGCGGGAGTAATGAGCAGTTCTTC
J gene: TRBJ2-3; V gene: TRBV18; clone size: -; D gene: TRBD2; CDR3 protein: CASSPYRTSGTTDTQYF; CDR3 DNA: TGTGCCAGCTCACCCTACCGGACTAGCGGGACCACAGATACGCAGTATTTT
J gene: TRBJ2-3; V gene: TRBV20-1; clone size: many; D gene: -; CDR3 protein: CSARGGASTDTQYF; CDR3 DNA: TGCAGTGCTAGAGGCGGGGCTAGCACAGATACGCAGTATTTT
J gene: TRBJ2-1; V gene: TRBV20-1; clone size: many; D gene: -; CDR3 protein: CSAAYNEQFF; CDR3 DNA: TGCAGTGCCGCATACAATGAGCAGTTCTTC
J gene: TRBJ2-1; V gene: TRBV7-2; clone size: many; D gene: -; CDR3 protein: CASSSRRGEVGQFF; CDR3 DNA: TGTGCCAGCAGCTCCCGACGGGGCGAAGTTGGGCAGTTCTTC
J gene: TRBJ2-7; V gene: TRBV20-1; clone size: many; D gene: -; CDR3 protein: CSARFSKDIPSSYEQYF; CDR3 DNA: TGCAGTGCTAGATTTAGTAAGGACATTCCAAGCTCCTACGAGCAGTACTTC
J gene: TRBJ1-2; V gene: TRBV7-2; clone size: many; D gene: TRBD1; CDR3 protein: CASTPGQGYGYTF; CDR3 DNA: TGTGCCAGCACCCCGGGACAGGGCTATGGCTACACCTTC
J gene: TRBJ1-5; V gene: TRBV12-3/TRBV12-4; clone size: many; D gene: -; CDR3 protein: CASSLGQGNQPQHF; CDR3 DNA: TGTGCCAGCAGTTTAGGGCAGGGCAATCAGCCCCAGCATTTT
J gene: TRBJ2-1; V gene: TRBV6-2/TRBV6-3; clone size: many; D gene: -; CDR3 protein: CASTSPLSSYNEQFF; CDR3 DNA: TGTGCCAGCACCTCCCCCCTAAGCTCCTACAATGAGCAGTTCTTC
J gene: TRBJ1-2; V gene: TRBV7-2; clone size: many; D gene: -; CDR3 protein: CASSLVAIDYGYTF; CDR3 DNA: TGTGCCAGCAGCTTAGTAGCGATAGACTATGGCTACACCTTC
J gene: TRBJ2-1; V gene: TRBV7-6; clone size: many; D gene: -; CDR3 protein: CASSLQYNEQFF; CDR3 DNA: TGTGCCAGCAGCTTGCAGTACAATGAGCAGTTCTTC
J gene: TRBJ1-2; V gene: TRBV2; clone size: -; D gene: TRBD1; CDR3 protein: CASSELDRVRGYTF; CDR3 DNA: TGTGCCAGCAGTGAACTGGACAGGGTGCGCGGCTACACCTTC
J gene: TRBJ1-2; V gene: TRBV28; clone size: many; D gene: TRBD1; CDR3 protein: CASSSAGTGYDGYTF; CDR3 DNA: TGTGCCAGCAGTTCGGCCGGGACAGGGTACGATGGCTACACCTTC
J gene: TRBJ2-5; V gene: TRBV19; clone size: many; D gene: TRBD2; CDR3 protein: CASSITSGRGETQYF; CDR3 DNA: TGTGCCAGTAGTATCACTAGCGGGAGAGGAGAGACCCAGTACTTC
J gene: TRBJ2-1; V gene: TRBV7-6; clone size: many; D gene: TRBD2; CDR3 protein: CASSLNPGTSHNEQFF; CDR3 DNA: TGTGCCAGCAGCCTCAACCCCGGGACTAGCCACAATGAGCAGTTCTTC
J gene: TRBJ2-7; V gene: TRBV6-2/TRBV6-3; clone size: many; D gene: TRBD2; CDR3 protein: CASSYLRGSYEQYF; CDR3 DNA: TGTGCCAGCAGTTACTTGCGGGGGTCCTACGAGCAGTACTTC